This passage covers 25 T cell receptor beta chains from one sample sequenced in a study of T cells in women clearing cervical HPV infection. Only in-frame clones appear in the TCRdb table, and some are missing; sequencing was by immunoSEQ multiplex PCR. The specimen's table records roughly 28,000 clones. The sequencing sample was made of blood buffy coat. The receptors shown here come from a woman aged 18-70 years with a cervical HPV16 infection that either progressed to CIN3+ or cleared (not recorded which).

Turning to this clone: The sequenced fragment ends 3 residues before the CDR3 boundary, so the rest is inferred from the germline J gene. The chain is built from TRBV7-2 and TRBJ1-2, with D possibly TRBD1 on 6 matching bases. CDR1 SGHTA and CDR2 FQGNSA come from the germline V gene. This CDR3 has 14 residues. CDR3 amino acids: CASSLAVQGKGYTF. The CDR3 DNA, read in part, is TGTGCCAGCAGCTTAGCGGTGCAGGGGAAGGGC.

The CDR3 bases that were read are TGTGCCAGCAGTAGTAGCGGGGGGGCCTCCGGGGAG. Translation: CASSSSGGASGE. The whole CDR3 reads CASSSSGGASGELFF. The chain has TRBV2 and TRBJ2-2; 11 bases fit TRBD2. Read coverage stops 3 residues before the CDR3 terminus; the germline J gene supplies the remainder. V lost 5 bases and J lost 6; bases outside the gene matches: 5. The CDR3 has 15 amino acids. Germline-derived CDR1 and CDR2 are SNHLY and FYNNEI.

As for this clone: Read data end 3 residues before the CDR3 end; the end is taken from the germline J gene. The chain has TRBV6-2 or TRBV6-3 and TRBJ2-2; D call uncertain. Germline CDR1 is MNHEY and CDR2 is SVGEGT. The CDR3 has 17 amino acids. The CDR3 reads CASSYSLVSSYNSPLFF. The CDR3 bases that were read are TGTGCCAGCAGTTACTCACTCGTAAGCTCCTATAATTCACCG.

Of note for this clone: Sequencing ends 3 residues short of the CDR3 end; the germline J gene provides the rest. The rearrangement joins TRBV6-2 or TRBV6-3 to TRBJ2-2; D might be TRBD2 (7 bases). The CDR3 consists of 15 residues. The germline gives CDR1 MNHEY, CDR2 SVGEGT. The chain's CDR3 is CASRTLRGGWSPLFF. The CDR3 bases that were read are TGTGCCAGCAGGACCCTGAGGGGGGGATGGTCACCG.

Comments on this clone: The read is 3 residues too short to cover the CDR3 end, so that end is filled in from the germline J gene. The V call is TRBV20-1, the J call TRBJ2-3; either TRBD1 or TRBD2 may fit D (5 bases each). Trimming pared 1 base from V and 4 bases from J, leaving 15 bases between. Germline assignment: CDR1 DFQATT and CDR2 SNEGSKA (reference sequence). CDR3 length equals 15 residues. The CDR3 loop reads CSARAREWVADTQYF. Partial CDR3 DNA: TGCAGTGCTAGAGCCAGGGAGTGGGTTGCAGATACG.

As to this clone: At one end, the junction sequence differs from germline, possibly due to a read error. Read coverage stops 3 residues before the CDR3 terminus; the germline J gene supplies the remainder. This sample includes further DNA sequences coding for the same CDR3. The rearrangement joins TRBV7-8 to TRBJ1-3; possibly TRBD1 for D (5 bases). Germline-derived CDR1 and CDR2 are SGHVS and FQNEAQ. CDR3 length equals 14 residues. Partial CDR3 DNA: TGTGCCAGCAGCTTACGGGGGGTTGGAAACACA. Translated: CASSLRGVGNT. The whole CDR3 is CASSLRGVGNTIYF.

In the case of this clone: The read ends 3 residues shy of where the CDR3 ends; the end is completed using the germline J gene. The rearrangement joins TRBV2 to TRBJ2-4; TRBD2 is a possible D gene (6 bases). The CDR3 covers 12 residues. Germline CDR1 and CDR2: SNHLY and FYNNEI. The CDR3 DNA, read in part, is TGTGCCAGCAGTGGGGACTCCCTCCGT. Encoded protein: CASSGDSLR. The entire CDR3 reads CASSGDSLRQYF.

The covered CDR3 bases are TGTGCCAGCAGCTTTCTAGCGGGGGGCAATGAG. Protein: CASSFLAGGNE. The CDR3, in full, reads CASSFLAGGNEQFF. The rearrangement joins TRBV6-2 or TRBV6-3 to TRBJ2-1, with 11 nucleotides matching TRBD2. The sequenced fragment ends 3 residues before the CDR3 boundary, so the rest is inferred from the germline J gene. Losses at the gene ends were 6 bases for V and 6 bases for J; bases not matched to a gene: 4. CDR1 MNHEY and CDR2 SVGEGT come from the germline V gene. CDR3 size: 14 residues.

As concerns this clone: Read data end 3 residues before the CDR3 end; the end is taken from the germline J gene. The J gene is TRBJ2-6, the V gene TRBV19; no reliable D call. Germline-derived CDR1 and CDR2 are LNHDA and SQIVND (reference sequence). The CDR3 runs 16 residues. V lost 6 bases to trimming and J lost 0 bases, with 12 bases between them. The CDR3 is CASSPYRTSGANVLTF. The part of the CDR3 DNA that was read is TGTGCCAGTAGCCCCTACCGAACCTCTGGGGCCAACGTC.

Comments on this clone: Read coverage stops 3 residues before the CDR3 terminus; the germline J gene supplies the remainder. This sequence joins TRBV2 and TRBJ1-1, with D possibly matching TRBD1 (6 bases). V lost 5 bases, J lost 1 base, and 8 bases lay in between. Per germline, CDR1 SNHLY and CDR2 FYNNEI. This CDR3 spans 13 amino acids. The covered CDR3 bases are TGTGCCAGCAGTCGGACAGAGAACACTGAA. It is translated as CASSRTENTE. The CDR3 reads in full as CASSRTENTEAFF.

Comment on this clone: The CDR3 end lies 3 residues beyond the end of the read and is filled in from the germline J gene. The chain uses TRBV5-5 and TRBJ1-1; 8 bases line up with TRBD1. After removal of 4 bases from V and 1 base from J, the junction contained 3 bases not matched to a gene. Germline CDR1 is SGHKS and CDR2 is YYEKEE (reference sequence). CDR3 length equals 14 residues. CDR3 bases read: TGTGCCAGCAGCCTACAGGGGGGGAACACTGAA. Its protein is CASSLQGGNTE. The entire CDR3 protein reads CASSLQGGNTEAFF.

As regards this clone: Coverage ceases 3 residues before the CDR3 finishes, and the germline J gene fills in the end. The chain couples TRBV7-9 to TRBJ2-3; the D gene is possibly TRBD2 (6 bases). The CDR3 has 14 residues. From germline, CDR1 is SEHNR and CDR2 FQNEAQ (reference sequence). The sequenced part of the CDR3 DNA is TGTGCCAGCAGCTCAGGGACTGACGAAGAGACG. Protein: CASSSGTDEET. In full, the CDR3 is CASSSGTDEETQYF.

As to this clone: Coverage ceases 3 residues before the CDR3 finishes, and the germline J gene fills in the end. The chain has TRBV20-1 and TRBJ2-2; D is tentatively TRBD1 or TRBD2 (6 bases each). Trimming took 3 bases from V and 1 from J, leaving 15 bases between them. The CDR3 length is 16 residues. Germline V lookup: CDR1 DFQATT, CDR2 SNEGSKA (reference sequence). The CDR3 region is CSASGSGRGNTGELFF. CDR3 bases read: TGCAGTGCTAGCGGGAGTGGCAGGGGGAACACCGGGGAG.

As regards this clone: The CDR3 end falls 3 residues outside the read, so it is completed with the germline J gene. The J gene is TRBJ1-6, the V gene TRBV6-1, with D tentatively TRBD1 (5 bases). The V end lost 2 bases, the J end lost 7 bases, and 12 bases lay between the germline ends. The CDR3 is 15 residues long. Germline V gene sequence: CDR1 MNHNS, CDR2 SASEGT. Partial CDR3 DNA: TGTGCCAGCAGTGAATCGGAGACAGCAAATTCACCC. The encoded protein is CASSESETANSP. The CDR3, in full, reads CASSESETANSPLHF.

About this clone itself: The read ends 3 residues early relative to the CDR3; the germline J gene fills the gap. The J gene is TRBJ2-7, the V gene TRBV20-1; 10 bases agree with TRBD1. The CDR3 length is 14 residues. Germline values: CDR1 DFQATT, CDR2 SNEGSKA (reference sequence). With 7 bases clipped from V and 1 base from J, the junction kept 7 bases outside the gene matches. Incomplete CDR3 DNA: TGCAGTGTTCCGGACAGGGGGGGTTCCTACGAG. Its protein product is CSVPDRGGSYE. The complete CDR3 reads CSVPDRGGSYEQYF.

A remark on this clone: The CDR3 end is not reached by the read, which stops 3 residues before it; the germline J gene fills it in. The V call is TRBV5-4, the J call TRBJ2-7, with 10 nucleotides matching TRBD2. This CDR3 region has 15 residues. Trimming cost V 0 bases and J 6 bases; bases outside gene matches: 6. CDR1 is SGHNT and CDR2 is YYREEE in the germline V gene (reference sequence). The CDR3 region is CASSLALAGVGEQYF. The sequenced CDR3 bases are TGTGCCAGCAGCTTGGCCCTAGCGGGAGTTGGCGAG.

In regard to this clone: The CDR3 end lies 3 residues beyond the end of the read and is filled in from the germline J gene. The chain recombines TRBV7-3 with TRBJ1-1; D ambiguous. From germline, CDR1 is SGHTA and CDR2 FQGTGA. V gave up 0 bases and J gave up 4 bases, with 9 bases separating them. The CDR3 runs 14 residues. The chain's CDR3 is CASSLTLRGTEAFF. The covered CDR3 bases are TGTGCCAGCAGCTTAACATTACGGGGCACTGAA.

As to this clone: With the read ending 3 residues before the CDR3 end, the germline J gene is used to fill in that end. V and J are TRBV11-2 and TRBJ1-2; TRBD1 matches 10 bases. The CDR3 has 14 residues. J lost 6 bases, V lost 5 bases, and 6 bases had no gene match. Germline CDR1 is SGHAT and CDR2 is FQNNGV. CDR3 region: CASSRQGALDGYTF. The covered CDR3 bases are TGTGCCAGCAGCAGACAGGGGGCGCTGGATGGC.

Of note for this clone: The CDR3 end falls 3 residues outside the read, so it is completed with the germline J gene. The chain recombines TRBV7-3 with TRBJ2-2, with D possibly TRBD2 on 7 matching bases. Germline CDR1 reads SGHTA; CDR2 reads FQGTGA. Between the trimmed V and J ends, which lost 5 bases and 3 bases, there was a span of 16 bases. The CDR3 sequence is 16 residues long. The sequenced part of the CDR3 DNA is TGTGCCAGCAGCCCAACTGGGGGGGCATACACCGGGGAG. It translates to CASSPTGGAYTGE. In full, the CDR3 reads CASSPTGGAYTGELFF.

A note on this clone: The CDR3 goes on 3 residues after the read ends, and that part is filled in from the germline J gene. The rearrangement uses TRBV19 and TRBJ1-4; 7 bases line up with TRBD1. Germline values: CDR1 LNHDA, CDR2 SQIVND (reference sequence). The CDR3 has 17 amino acids. CDR3 residues: CASSPTGDSAGANVLFF. The DNA read from the CDR3 is TGTGCCAGTAGTCCCACAGGGGATTCAGCTGGGGCCAACGTA.

The CDR3 here is CASSTQGSRTGELFF. CDR3 DNA (partial): TGTGCCAGTAGTACCCAGGGGTCGCGCACCGGGGAG. The J gene is TRBJ2-2, the V gene TRBV19; the D gene is possibly TRBD1 (6 bases). The read finishes 3 residues shy of the CDR3 end, and the germline J gene is used to complete it. The CDR3 covers 15 residues. CDR1 and CDR2 from the germline V gene are LNHDA and SQIVND (reference sequence). V lost 4 bases and J lost 4, with 13 bases in between.

Notes on this clone: The read gets to within 3 residues of the CDR3 end, and the germline J gene fills in the rest. This chain links TRBV7-3 with TRBJ2-2; 9 bases map to TRBD1. The germline gives CDR1 SGHTA, CDR2 FQGTGA. This CDR3 region has 18 residues. The V segment lost 2 bases and the J segment 1 base; nucleotides outside the gene matches: 8. The CDR3 spells CASSLLYQGQGNTGELFF. The sequenced CDR3 bases are TGTGCCAGCAGCTTACTCTACCAGGGACAGGGGAACACCGGGGAG. Full variable domain (outside the CDR3, taken from reference TRBV7-3 and TRBJ2-2): GAGVSQTPSNKVTEKGKYVELRCDPISGHTALYWYRQSLGQGPEFLIYFQGTGAADDSGLPNDRFFAVRPEGSVSTLKIQRTERGDSAVYLCASSLLYQGQGNTGELFFGEGSRLTVL.

As regards this clone: The missing CDR3 end, 3 residues past where the read stops, is filled in from the germline J gene. V usage is TRBV7-6 and J usage is TRBJ2-5; 8 bases line up with TRBD2. Trimming removed 2 bases from V and 4 bases from J; junction bases left unmatched: 3. This CDR3 is 14 amino acids long. The germline V gene has CDR1 SGHVS and CDR2 FNYEAQ. The CDR3 bases that were read are TGTGCCAGCAGCTTAATCGGGGGGGCAGAGACC. Its protein is CASSLIGGAET. The full-length CDR3 reads as CASSLIGGAETQYF.

Turning to this clone: Read coverage stops 3 residues before the CDR3 terminus; the germline J gene supplies the remainder. The chain carries TRBV30 and TRBJ2-1; the D gene is possibly TRBD2 (5 bases). The length of the CDR3 is 11 residues. The germline V gene has CDR1 GTSNPN and CDR2 SVGIG (reference sequence). V was trimmed by 1 base and J by 9 bases, leaving 7 bases between them. CDR3 region: CAWSGSGEQFF. The CDR3 DNA, read in part, is TGTGCCTGGAGTGGGAGCGGTGAG.

Concerning this clone: Read sequence stops 3 residues before the CDR3 end, and the germline J gene provides the missing end. This chain joins TRBV7-9 and TRBJ1-1; D is possibly TRBD1 (5 bases). The germline V gene encodes CDR1 SEHNR and CDR2 FQNEAQ (reference sequence). The CDR3 runs 14 residues. Between the trimmed V and J ends, which lost 7 bases and 0 bases, there was a span of 12 bases. CDR3 loop: CASTLTGVNTEAFF. CDR3 DNA (partial): TGTGCCAGCACCCTAACGGGGGTGAACACTGAA.